The 6 T cell receptor beta chains in this list originate from one sample, sequenced in a study of CD8 T cells in Susac syndrome. Random hexamers were used to reverse transcribe an amount of roughly 0.5 to 1 ug RNA. MiXCR was run by TCRdb on the immunoSEQ multiplex PCR reads, yielding one entry per CDR3 protein. The repertoire holds 190,000 or so distinct CDR3 sequences, nearly 95% seen once, with 0.093% in the top ten. Sample: CD4+ T cells from PBMCs. Receptors originate from a human donor with multiple sclerosis.

V is TRBV29-1 and J is TRBJ2-1; 7 bases are shared with TRBD1. J gave up 4 bases and V 3 bases, and 3 bases lay outside the gene matches. The CDR3 length is 13 residues. CDR1 and CDR2 (germline): SQVTM, ANQGSEA. CDR3 bases: TGCAGCGTTGAGGACAGGAATTACAATGAGCAGTTCTTC. Its protein product is CSVEDRNYNEQFF.

V gene TRBV27 combines with J gene TRBJ2-1, with 8 positions matching TRBD2. V lost 5 bases to trimming and J lost 2 bases; unmatched junction nucleotides: 5. This CDR3 is 15 amino acids long. The germline gives CDR1 MNHEY, CDR2 SMNVEV (reference sequence). The CDR3 loop is CASSITSGAYNEQFF. CDR3 coding DNA: TGTGCCAGCAGTATTACTAGCGGCGCCTACAATGAGCAGTTCTTC.

V is TRBV11-2 and J is TRBJ1-6; D call uncertain. There are 12 residues in the CDR3. V was trimmed by 1 base and J by 11 bases, leaving 6 bases between them. CDR1 SGHAT and CDR2 FQNNGV come from the germline V gene. The CDR3 here is CASSLGAAPLHF. The DNA of the CDR3 is TGTGCCAGCAGCTTAGGGGCGGCACCCCTCCACTTT.

The chain recombines TRBV20-1 with TRBJ2-5; a possible D gene is TRBD2 (6 bases). This CDR3 spans 14 amino acids. Germline V lookup: CDR1 DFQATT, CDR2 SNEGSKA (reference sequence). Trimming pared 3 bases from V and 0 bases from J, leaving 11 bases between. CDR3 in DNA: TGCAGTGCTAGCCAGCGGGCCCACCAAGAGACCCAGTACTTC. Amino acid sequence: CSASQRAHQETQYF.

This sequence joins TRBV2 and TRBJ2-3, with TRBD2 matching 8 bases. This CDR3 has 14 residues. Trimming took 8 bases from V and 2 from J; bases not matched to a gene: 6. Germline-derived CDR1 and CDR2 are SNHLY and FYNNEI. The chain's CDR3 is CASRGAGVTDTQYF. CDR3 nucleotides: TGTGCCAGCCGAGGAGCGGGGGTCACAGATACGCAGTATTTT.

The chain is built from TRBV18 and TRBJ2-5, with 7 positions matching TRBD1. The CDR3 runs to 13 residues. Per germline, CDR1 KGHSH and CDR2 LQKENI. The V gene end was trimmed by 6 bases and the J gene end by 3 bases; junction bases not matched to a gene: 4. CDR3 amino acids: CASSYGQEETQYF. CDR3 DNA sequence: TGTGCCAGCTCGTATGGACAGGAAGAGACCCAGTACTTC.